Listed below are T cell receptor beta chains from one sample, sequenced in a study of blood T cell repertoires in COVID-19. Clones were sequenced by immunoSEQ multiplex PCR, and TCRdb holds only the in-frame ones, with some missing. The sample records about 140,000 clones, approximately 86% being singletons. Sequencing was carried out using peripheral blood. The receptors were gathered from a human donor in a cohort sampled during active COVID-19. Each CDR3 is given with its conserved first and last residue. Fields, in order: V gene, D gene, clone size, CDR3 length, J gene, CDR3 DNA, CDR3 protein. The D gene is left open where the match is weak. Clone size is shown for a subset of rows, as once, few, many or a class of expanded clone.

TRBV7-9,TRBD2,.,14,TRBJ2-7,TGTGCCAGCAGCTTAGGAGGACTAGCGGGCGAGCAGTACTTC,CASSLGGLAGEQYF
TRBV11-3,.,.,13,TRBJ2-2,TGTGCCAGCAGCTTGCGCGAGGGCGGGGAGCTGTTTTTT,CASSLREGGELFF
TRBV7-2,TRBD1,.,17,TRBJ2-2,TGTGCCAGCAGCTTAGCCCGGGGGACAGGGCGTAGCGGGGAGCTGTTTTTT,CASSLARGTGRSGELFF
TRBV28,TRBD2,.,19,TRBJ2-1,TGTGCCAGCAGCCCCTGGGCTAGCGGGGGCTCGAGGACCTACAATGAGCAGTTCTTC,CASSPWASGGSRTYNEQFF
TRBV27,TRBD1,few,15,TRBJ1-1,TGTGCCAGCAGTTTAAGAACAGGGGGGAACACTGAAGCTTTCTTT,CASSLRTGGNTEAFF
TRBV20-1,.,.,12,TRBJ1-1,TGCAGTGCTAGTAAGAGGGAAACTGAAGCTTTCTTT,CSASKRETEAFF
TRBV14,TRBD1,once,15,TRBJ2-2,TGTGCCAGCAGCCGGGACCTCACAGGGGCCGGGGAGCTGTTTTTT,CASSRDLTGAGELFF
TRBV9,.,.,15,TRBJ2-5,TGTGCCAGCAGCGTAGGCCCCGAGGGAAAAGAGACCCAGTACTTC,CASSVGPEGKETQYF
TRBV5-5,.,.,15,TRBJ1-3,TGTGCCAGCAGCCCTACCGGGGGAACTGGAAACACCATATATTTT,CASSPTGGTGNTIYF
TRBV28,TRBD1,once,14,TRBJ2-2,TGTGCCAGCACTTGGACAGGGGAGACCGGGGAGCTGTTTTTT,CASTWTGETGELFF
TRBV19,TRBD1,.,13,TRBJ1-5,TGTGCCAGTTCCGGGACAGGGGAACAGCCCCAGCATTTT,CASSGTGEQPQHF
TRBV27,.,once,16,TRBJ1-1,TGTGCCAGCAGTCCTAGCCTCCTTAGTGGGGGGGCTGAAGCTTTCTTT,CASSPSLLSGGAEAFF
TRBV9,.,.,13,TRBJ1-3,TGTGCCAGCAGCTCAGGACAGGGAAACACCATATATTTT,CASSSGQGNTIYF
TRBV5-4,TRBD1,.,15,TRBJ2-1,TGTGCCAGCAGCTCGGGACAGGGAACCTACAATGAGCAGTTCTTC,CASSSGQGTYNEQFF
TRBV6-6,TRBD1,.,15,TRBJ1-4,TGTGCCAGCACCCAAGGCAGGGGGCGGTCAGAAAAACTGTTTTTT,CASTQGRGRSEKLFF
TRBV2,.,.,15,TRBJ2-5,TGTGCCAGCAGTGAAGCGCGTGGAGGGACCGGGGCCCAGTACTTC,CASSEARGGTGAQYF
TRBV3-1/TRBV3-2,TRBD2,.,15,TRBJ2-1,TGTGCCAGCAGCCCCTTAGCGGGGGGACGCAATGAGCAGTTCTTC,CASSPLAGGRNEQFF
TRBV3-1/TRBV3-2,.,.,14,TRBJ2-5,TGTGCCAGCAGCTGGAGGCAGAATTGGGAGACCCAGTACTTC,CASSWRQNWETQYF
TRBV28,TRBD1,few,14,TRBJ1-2,TGTGCCAGCAGCGGGCGGGCGGACAGGTATGGCTACACCTTC,CASSGRADRYGYTF
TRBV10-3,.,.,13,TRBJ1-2,TGTGCCATCAGTGAGGAACAGGCTTATGGCTACACCTTC,CAISEEQAYGYTF
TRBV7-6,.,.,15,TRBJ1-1,TGTGCCAGCAGCTTAGCAGGACTGACAAACACTGAAGCTTTCTTT,CASSLAGLTNTEAFF